Listed below are T cell receptor beta chains from one sample, sequenced in a study of shared clonotypes between healthy human individuals. Some clones are missing from TCRdb's copy, which holds only in-frame ones; the method was immunoSEQ multiplex PCR. The data show 950,000 to 1,300,000 clones, approximately 76% seen once. The sample consisted of memory CD4+ T cells sorted from blood. The receptors shown here come from a man younger than 35 in good health. Each CDR3 is given with its conserved first and last residue. Fields, in order: CDR3 protein, CDR3 DNA, J gene, clone size, V gene, D gene. D genes are given only for firm matches. Some rows mark clone size as missing; the rest say once, few, many or name a class of expanded clone.

CDR3 protein: CASSLGARGSDTQYF; CDR3 DNA: TGTGCCAGCAGCTTAGGGGCGCGGGGGTCAGATACGCAGTATTTT; J gene: TRBJ2-3; clone size: NA; V gene: TRBV11-2; D gene: TRBD2
CDR3 protein: CASRLGQGNYGYTF; CDR3 DNA: TGTGCCAGCAGACTCGGACAGGGGAACTATGGCTACACCTTC; J gene: TRBJ1-2; clone size: NA; V gene: TRBV11-2; D gene: TRBD1
CDR3 protein: CASSATGDSNQPQHF; CDR3 DNA: TGTGCCAGCAGCGCGACAGGGGACAGCAATCAGCCCCAGCATTTT; J gene: TRBJ1-5; clone size: NA; V gene: TRBV9; D gene: TRBD1
CDR3 protein: CASNIGQGVREKLFF; CDR3 DNA: TGTGCCAGCAATATCGGACAGGGAGTACGTGAAAAACTGTTTTTT; J gene: TRBJ1-4; clone size: many; V gene: TRBV6-1; D gene: TRBD1
CDR3 protein: CASSLGTGAGNTIYF; CDR3 DNA: TGTGCTAGCAGCTTAGGGACAGGGGCTGGAAACACCATATATTTT; J gene: TRBJ1-3; clone size: NA; V gene: TRBV7-7; D gene: TRBD1
CDR3 protein: CASSDIGGRDTQYF; CDR3 DNA: TGTGCCAGCAGTGATATTGGGGGAAGAGATACGCAGTATTTT; J gene: TRBJ2-3; clone size: NA; V gene: TRBV6-1; D gene: NA
CDR3 protein: CSVEVVRSLGEQYF; CDR3 DNA: TGCAGCGTTGAAGTCGTACGGTCCCTAGGCGAGCAGTACTTC; J gene: TRBJ2-7; clone size: NA; V gene: TRBV29-1; D gene: NA
CDR3 protein: CASSRGAGVADTQYF; CDR3 DNA: TGTGCCAGCTCCCGAGGGGCGGGAGTAGCAGATACGCAGTATTTT; J gene: TRBJ2-3; clone size: NA; V gene: TRBV6-5; D gene: TRBD2
CDR3 protein: CASSASQGYGNEKLFF; CDR3 DNA: TGTGCCAGCAGCGCATCGCAGGGCTATGGTAATGAAAAACTGTTTTTT; J gene: TRBJ1-4; clone size: NA; V gene: TRBV5-8; D gene: NA
CDR3 protein: CASSQTGSVGYTF; CDR3 DNA: TGTGCCAGCAGCCAGACAGGGTCCGTTGGCTACACCTTC; J gene: TRBJ1-2; clone size: NA; V gene: TRBV6-5; D gene: TRBD1
CDR3 protein: CAWKPGKENEQYF; CDR3 DNA: TGTGCCTGGAAACCAGGGAAGGAAAACGAGCAGTACTTC; J gene: TRBJ2-7; clone size: NA; V gene: TRBV30; D gene: NA
CDR3 protein: CASSPTTNTGELFF; CDR3 DNA: TGTGCCAGCAGCCCTACTACTAACACCGGGGAGCTGTTTTTT; J gene: TRBJ2-2; clone size: few; V gene: TRBV2; D gene: NA
CDR3 protein: CASSAGQKYAQYF; CDR3 DNA: TGTGCCAGCTCAGCGGGACAGAAGTACGCCCAGTACTTC; J gene: TRBJ2-5; clone size: NA; V gene: TRBV18; D gene: NA
CDR3 protein: CASSLRVNNSPLHF; CDR3 DNA: TGTGCCAGCAGCTTGAGGGTCAATAATTCACCCCTCCACTTT; J gene: TRBJ1-6; clone size: NA; V gene: TRBV7-6; D gene: NA
CDR3 protein: CASSTGVVGANTEAFF; CDR3 DNA: TGCGCCAGCAGCACGGGAGTCGTAGGGGCCAACACTGAAGCTTTCTTT; J gene: TRBJ1-1; clone size: NA; V gene: TRBV5-1; D gene: NA
CDR3 protein: CASSSLREAGEQFF; CDR3 DNA: TGTGCCAGCAGCTCACTGCGGGAGGCTGGGGAGCAGTTCTTC; J gene: TRBJ2-1; clone size: few; V gene: TRBV11-3; D gene: TRBD2
CDR3 protein: CASSEARADRGPGEQYF; CDR3 DNA: TGTGCCAGCAGTGAAGCCCGTGCGGACAGGGGACCGGGGGAGCAGTACTTC; J gene: TRBJ2-7; clone size: NA; V gene: TRBV6-1; D gene: TRBD1
CDR3 protein: CASSQLAGLYEQYF; CDR3 DNA: TGTGCCAGCAGTCAACTAGCGGGACTCTACGAGCAGTACTTC; J gene: TRBJ2-7; clone size: once; V gene: TRBV7-2; D gene: TRBD2
CDR3 protein: CASSFLVGTEAFF; CDR3 DNA: TGTGCCAGCAGTTTCTTGGTGGGCACTGAAGCTTTCTTT; J gene: TRBJ1-1; clone size: NA; V gene: TRBV7-9; D gene: NA
CDR3 protein: CASKGRSEAFF; CDR3 DNA: TGTGCCAGCAAGGGCAGGAGCGAAGCTTTCTTT; J gene: TRBJ1-1; clone size: few; V gene: TRBV6-4; D gene: NA
CDR3 protein: CASSVGNGMVEPQHF; CDR3 DNA: TGTGCCAGCAGCGTAGGTAACGGCATGGTCGAGCCCCAGCATTTT; J gene: TRBJ1-5; clone size: NA; V gene: TRBV9; D gene: NA
CDR3 protein: CASSLQGWNEQFF; CDR3 DNA: TGTGCCAGCAGCTTACAGGGTTGGAATGAGCAGTTCTTC; J gene: TRBJ2-1; clone size: NA; V gene: TRBV5-6; D gene: NA
CDR3 protein: CASSLGGGRTEAFF; CDR3 DNA: TGTGCCAGCAGCTTAGGGGGAGGTCGGACTGAAGCTTTCTTT; J gene: TRBJ1-1; clone size: NA; V gene: TRBV7-8; D gene: NA
CDR3 protein: CASSEAASGTGELFF; CDR3 DNA: TGTGCCAGCAGTGAAGCTGCAAGCGGCACCGGGGAGCTGTTTTTT; J gene: TRBJ2-2; clone size: NA; V gene: TRBV2; D gene: NA
CDR3 protein: CAISEQGTNSPLHF; CDR3 DNA: TGTGCCATCAGTGAGCAGGGGACCAATTCACCCCTCCACTTT; J gene: TRBJ1-6; clone size: NA; V gene: TRBV10-3; D gene: NA